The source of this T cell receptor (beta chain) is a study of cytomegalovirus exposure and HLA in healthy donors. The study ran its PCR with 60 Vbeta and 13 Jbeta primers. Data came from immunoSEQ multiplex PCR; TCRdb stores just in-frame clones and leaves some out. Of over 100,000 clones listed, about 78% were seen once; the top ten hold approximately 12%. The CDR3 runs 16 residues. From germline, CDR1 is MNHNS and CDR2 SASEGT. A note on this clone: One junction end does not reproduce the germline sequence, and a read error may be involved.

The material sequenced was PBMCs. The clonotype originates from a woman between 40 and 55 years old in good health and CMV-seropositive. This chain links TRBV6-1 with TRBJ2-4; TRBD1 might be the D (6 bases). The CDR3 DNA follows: TGTGCCAGCAGTAAAGCCGGGACATTAGCCAAAAACATTCAGTACTTC. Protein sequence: CASSKAGTLAKNIQYF.